This TCR beta chain comes out of a study of shared clonotypes between healthy human individuals. General study results and limits: Sequencing depth was expected to affect clonotype sharing among donors.

The ends lost 3 bases at V and 4 bases at J; junction bases unmatched: 5. The CDR3 loop spans 15 amino acids. Germline V gene sequence: CDR1 SGHNT, CDR2 YYREEE (reference sequence). Into CD45RA+ naive and CD45RA-negative memory subsets, the CD4+ cells were split. At least ten counts were recorded for this clone. Antigen: not known. The method was immunoSEQ multiplex PCR; TCRdb's version includes in-frame clones alone and lacks a portion of them. The table includes under 1,100,000 clones, approximately 80% detected once. The clonotype comes from a man aged 18 to 29 in good health. Some clones in this sample may be carry-over from other donors' samples. The rearrangement joins TRBV5-4 to TRBJ2-2; 8 bases map to TRBD1. The specimen was memory CD4+ T cells from PBMCs. Specified subset: CD45RA-negative fraction. The CDR3 region is CASSSQGAGTGELFF. The CDR3 nucleotides read TGTGCCAGCAGCTCTCAGGGGGCTGGCACCGGGGAGCTGTTTTTT.